This T cell receptor beta chain came from a study of OX40 agonist ivuxolimab in advanced cancers. Assay: immunoSEQ multiplex PCR; the TCRdb copy retains only in-frame clones and omits some. This sample has 55,000 to 70,000 clones, with 75% to 90% found just once. CDR1 and CDR2 (germline): SGHRS, YFSETQ. The CDR3 runs to 11 residues. With V trimmed by 3 bases and J by 13 bases, 4 bases remained unmatched. Study-wide findings and caveats: In CD8+ T cells, expanded clones were on average more numerous than in CD4+.

Notes on this clone: Its target is not known.

The rearrangement links TRBV5-1 to TRBJ2-5; 9 bases fit TRBD2. The input for sequencing was CD4+ or CD8+ T cells sorted from blood, taken in a trial of the OX40 agonist ivuxolimab. This TCR derives from an adult with an advanced solid tumor such as melanoma, head and neck, liver or kidney cancer. The chain's CDR3 is CASSSLAGVYF. CDR3 nucleotides: TGCGCCAGCAGCTCCTTAGCGGGGGTGTACTTC.